The 10 T cell receptor beta chains in this list originate from one sample, sequenced in a study of blood T cell repertoires in COVID-19. Repertoires were generated with immunoSEQ multiplex PCR, while TCRdb's copy carries only in-frame clones and drops some. The sample contains 89,000 or so clones, about 85% of which appear only once. Sequenced sample: peripheral blood. The origin of the receptors is an elderly man with acute or convalescent COVID-19.

V and J are TRBV7-8 and TRBJ1-5; D is perhaps TRBD1 (5 bases). The germline V gene has CDR1 SGHVS and CDR2 FQNEAQ. There are 14 residues in the CDR3. V dropped 4 bases and J dropped 7 bases, with 14 bases sitting between them. In DNA form, the CDR3 reads TGTGCCAGCAGCTCCGGAGGGGTGGAACAGCCCCAGCATTTT. Protein product: CASSSGGVEQPQHF. The full variable domain, with the rest looked up from reference TRBV7-8 and TRBJ1-5, is GAGVSQSPRYKVAKRGQDVALRCDPISGHVSLFWYQQALGQGPEFLTYFQNEAQLDKSGLPSDRFFAERPEGSVSTLKIQRTQQEDSAVYLCASSSGGVEQPQHFGDGTRLSIL.

This clone was seen only a few times. J is TRBJ2-7 and V is TRBV11-2; no clear D gene. In germline, CDR1 is SGHAT, CDR2 FQNNGV. The CDR3 loop spans 12 amino acids. Trimming stripped 5 bases from V and 7 bases from J, with 12 bases between. CDR3 region: CASSPMPGEQYF. The CDR3 nucleotides read TGTGCCAGCAGCCCCATGCCGGGTGAGCAGTACTTC. Drawing the rest from reference TRBV11-2 and TRBJ2-7, the complete variable domain is EAGVAQSPRYKIIEKRQSVAFWCNPISGHATLYWYQQILGQGPKLLIQFQNNGVVDDSQLPKDRFSAERLKGVDSTLKIQPAKLEDSAVYLCASSPMPGEQYFGPGTRLTVT.

This rearrangement joins TRBV6-6 to TRBJ2-5, with D possibly TRBD1 on 6 matching bases. Trimming shortened V by 4 bases and J by 4 bases, and 7 bases separated the two germline ends. The CDR3 extends over 12 amino acids. The V gene's germline CDR1 is MNHNY and CDR2 SVGAGI (reference sequence). In DNA form, the CDR3 reads TGTGCCAGCAGTTTCAGGGGAGAGACCCAGTACTTC. As protein: CASSFRGETQYF.

The chain uses TRBV5-6 and TRBJ2-3; the match to TRBD2 covers 8 bases. Germline V gene data show CDR1 as SGHDT and CDR2 as YYEEEE. Trimming removed 6 bases from V and 4 bases from J; junction bases left unmatched: 16. The CDR3 has 17 residues. CDR3 loop: CASTRRGAGAGADTQYF. CDR3 bases: TGTGCCAGCACCCGTCGCGGAGCGGGAGCAGGGGCAGATACGCAGTATTTT.

The genes are TRBV19 and TRBJ1-5, with D possibly TRBD1 on 5 matching bases. This CDR3 region has 13 residues. Per germline, CDR1 LNHDA and CDR2 SQIVND (reference sequence). V was clipped by 1 base and J by 6 bases, with 7 bases between them. CDR3 loop: CASSIAGGQPQHF. DNA of the CDR3: TGTGCCAGTAGTATAGCGGGGGGTCAGCCCCAGCATTTT.

The V call is TRBV2, the J call TRBJ2-1, with a weak D call TRBD2 (6 bases). Germline V gene data show CDR1 as SNHLY and CDR2 as FYNNEI. V lost 8 bases to trimming and J lost 1 base, with 21 bases between them. The CDR3 is 17 residues long. The CDR3, as DNA: TGTGCCAGCGGAGGGGATATACTAGTCGGTTCCTACAATGAGCAGTTCTTC. Its protein product is CASGGDILVGSYNEQFF.

The rearrangement uses TRBV15 and TRBJ2-6; possibly TRBD1 for D (5 bases). The germline gives CDR1 LNHNV, CDR2 YYDKDF (reference sequence). The CDR3 covers 20 residues. Trimming cost V 3 bases and J 0 bases, with 21 bases left between them. The CDR3: CATSRTPPRVTSSGANVLTF. CDR3 coding DNA: TGTGCCACCAGCAGGACCCCCCCCAGGGTTACCTCCTCTGGGGCCAACGTCCTGACTTTC.

This clone was counted between two and nine times. The chain links TRBV7-8 to TRBJ1-2; tentative D call: TRBD1 (6 bases). Germline assignment: CDR1 SGHVS and CDR2 FQNEAQ. V shed 3 bases and J shed 4 bases, with 12 bases lying between them. The CDR3 is made up of 14 amino acids. In DNA form, the CDR3 reads TGTGCCAGCAGCTTGGGACATAGGACCTATGGCTACACCTTC. Residues: CASSLGHRTYGYTF.

With regard to this clone: At one boundary the junction diverges from the germline segment, which might be a read error. This chain joins TRBV4-2 and TRBJ2-5, with a tentative D call TRBD2 (6 bases). The CDR3 totals 19 residues. Germline V lookup: CDR1 LGHNA, CDR2 YNFKEQ. This CDR3 is CASSQGAGPRAGNHETQYF. The DNA for the CDR3 is TGTGCCAGCAGCCAGGGCGCTGGGCCTCGGGCGGGAAACCATGAGACCCAGTACTTC.

The V and J genes are TRBV6-5 and TRBJ1-2; D gene uncertain. The CDR3 has 15 residues. Germline loops: CDR1 MNHEY, CDR2 SVGAGI. V lost 6 bases and J lost 3, with 17 bases in between. The CDR3 nucleotides read TGTGCCAGCAGGACTCGGGAGCTAAGACACTATGGCTACACCTTC. Its translation: CASRTRELRHYGYTF.